The sequence of this T cell receptor beta chain was determined in a study of radiotherapy plus CTLA-4 blockade in lung cancer listed by TCRdb under 2018. Broadly, across the study: Objective responses were observed in more than 15% of enrolled patients, and disease control was achieved in 25% to 40%. Summary of the overall study and its limitations: The strongest predictors of response, as reported, were early dynamic changes in blood T cell clones along with a rise in serum interferon-beta after radiation. After treatment with radiotherapy and ipilimumab, TCR clones that originated in tumors expanded in peripheral blood.

Library method: the immunoSEQ multiplex PCR assay. TCRdb stores this immuneACCESS table with in-frame sequences only. Part of the clones is absent; in the studies checked, under half of the shortfall reflects unresolved V genes, and no reason is known for the rest. The sample table records 50,000 to 70,000 clones; around four fifths of these occur just once. Around 6.6% of the sample belongs to the ten largest clones. The study evaluated CTLA-4 blockade (ipilimumab) given together with focal radiation therapy in patients who had chemo-refractory metastatic non-small-cell lung cancer. Notes on this clone: This receptor's antigen is unknown. Per-nucleotide qualities are absent, and no much larger clonotype sits a single base away.

Trimming costs V 0 bases and J 6 bases, and their ends lie 9 bases apart. Sequences SGHAT (CDR1) and FQNNGV (CDR2) are obtained from the germline V gene. The CDR3 measures 14 amino acids from cysteine to phenylalanine. Of all the DNA, just the CDR3 is kept, 42 bases in frame from base 1. The sample here was peripheral blood, taken from a patient treated with radiotherapy plus ipilimumab. The chain links TRBV11-2 with TRBJ1-5; no D gene call is confident. The clonotype was recovered from a human donor with non-small cell lung cancer whose response to radiotherapy plus ipilimumab could not be evaluated. The CDR3 has the sequence CASSLDRSGQPQHF. The bases are TGTGCCAGCAGCTTAGACCGGTCCGGTCAGCCCCAGCATTTT.